This passage covers 3 T cell receptor beta chains from one sample sequenced in a study of blood T cells in healthy people across ages. A second PCR, run for about 6 to 12 cycles, used a sample-barcoded 5' primer plus a J-beta primer mix. Each CDR3 protein is one row after TCRdb ran MiXCR on the 5' RACE reads. The repertoire holds 980,000 or so distinct CDR3 sequences, with 48% as singletons. Sequences were obtained from blood. These receptors were obtained from a young man in good health.

The rearrangement links TRBV20-1 to TRBJ1-5; D call uncertain. This CDR3 is 15 amino acids long. V lost 4 bases and J lost 0, with 13 bases in between. The germline V gene encodes CDR1 DFQATT and CDR2 SNEGSKA (reference sequence). The CDR3 sequence: CSATWPSFSNQPQHF. CDR3 sequence (DNA): TGCAGTGCTACCTGGCCCTCATTTAGCAATCAGCCCCAGCATTTT.

V gene TRBV5-5 combines with J gene TRBJ2-1; D call uncertain. V lost 4 bases and J 6 bases, leaving 11 bases between the germline ends. CDR1 SGHKS and CDR2 YYEKEE come from the germline V gene (reference sequence). The CDR3 totals 13 residues. The CDR3 region is CASSVQPTNEQFF. The CDR3 DNA is TGTGCCAGCAGCGTACAGCCCACCAATGAGCAGTTCTTC.

At least ten counts were recorded for this clonotype. This chain links TRBV10-3 with TRBJ2-5; D gene unclear. V lost 2 bases and J 5 bases, leaving 9 bases between the germline ends. The germline gives CDR1 ENHRY, CDR2 SYGVKD. CDR3 size: 13 residues. The CDR3 nucleotides read TGTGCCATCAGTGAGCCGGCCGTTGAGACCCAGTACTTC. The encoded protein is CAISEPAVETQYF.